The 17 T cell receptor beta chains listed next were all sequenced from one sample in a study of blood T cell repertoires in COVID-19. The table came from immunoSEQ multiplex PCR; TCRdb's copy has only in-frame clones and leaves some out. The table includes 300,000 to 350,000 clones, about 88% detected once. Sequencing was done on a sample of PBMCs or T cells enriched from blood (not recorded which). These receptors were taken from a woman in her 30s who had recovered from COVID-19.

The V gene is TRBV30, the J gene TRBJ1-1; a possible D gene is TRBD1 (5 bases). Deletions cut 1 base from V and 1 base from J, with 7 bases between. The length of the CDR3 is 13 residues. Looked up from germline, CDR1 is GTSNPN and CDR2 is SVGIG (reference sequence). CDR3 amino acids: CAWSDRPNTEAFF. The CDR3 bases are TGTGCCTGGAGTGACAGGCCGAACACTGAAGCTTTCTTT. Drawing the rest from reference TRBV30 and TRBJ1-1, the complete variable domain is SQTIHQWPATLVQPVGSPLSLECTVEGTSNPNLYWYRQAAGRGLQLLFYSVGIGQISSEVPQNLSASRPQDRQFILSSKKLLLSDSGFYLCAWSDRPNTEAFFGQGTRLTVV.

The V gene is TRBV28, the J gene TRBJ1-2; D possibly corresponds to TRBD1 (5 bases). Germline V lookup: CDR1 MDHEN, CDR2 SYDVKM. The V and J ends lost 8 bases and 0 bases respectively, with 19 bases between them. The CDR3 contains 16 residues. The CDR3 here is CASSTFTRATNYGYTF. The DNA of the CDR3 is TGTGCCAGCTCCACCTTCACCAGGGCAACTAACTATGGCTACACCTTC.

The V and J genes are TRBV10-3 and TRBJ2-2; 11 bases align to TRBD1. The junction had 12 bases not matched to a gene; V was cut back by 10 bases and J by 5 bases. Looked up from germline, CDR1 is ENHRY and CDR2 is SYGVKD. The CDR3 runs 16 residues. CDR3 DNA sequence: TGTGCCACCAAAGCATGGGGGACAGGGGGGACCGGGGAGCTGTTTTTT. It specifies CATKAWGTGGTGELFF.

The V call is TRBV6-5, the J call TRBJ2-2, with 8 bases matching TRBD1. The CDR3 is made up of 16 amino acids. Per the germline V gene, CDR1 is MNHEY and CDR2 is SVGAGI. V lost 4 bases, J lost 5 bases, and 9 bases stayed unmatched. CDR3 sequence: CASSSRTGIGTGELFF. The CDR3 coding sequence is TGTGCCAGCAGTTCCCGGACAGGGATCGGGACCGGGGAGCTGTTTTTT.

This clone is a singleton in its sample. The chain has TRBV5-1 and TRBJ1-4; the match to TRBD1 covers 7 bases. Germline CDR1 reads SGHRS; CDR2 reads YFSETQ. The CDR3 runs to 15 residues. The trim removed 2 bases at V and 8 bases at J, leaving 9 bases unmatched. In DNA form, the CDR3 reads TGCGCCAGCAGCTTTTTTGAGGGGGCGGGAGAAAAACTGTTTTTT. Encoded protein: CASSFFEGAGEKLFF. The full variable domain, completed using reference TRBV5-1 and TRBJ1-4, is KAGVTQTPRYLIKTRGQQVTLSCSPISGHRSVSWYQQTPGQGLQFLFEYFSETQRNKGNFPGRFSGRQFSNSRSEMNVSTLELGDSALYLCASSFFEGAGEKLFFGSGTQLSVL.

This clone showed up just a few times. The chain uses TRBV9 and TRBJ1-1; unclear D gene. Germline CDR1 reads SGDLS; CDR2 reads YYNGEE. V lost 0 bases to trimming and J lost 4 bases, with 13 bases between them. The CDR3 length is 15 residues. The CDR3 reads CASSVGSHRGTEAFF. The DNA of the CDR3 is TGTGCCAGCAGCGTAGGGTCCCACCGGGGCACTGAAGCTTTCTTT.

CDR3 nucleotide sequence: TGTGCCAGTAGTATCGGGCAGGGTAGTGAAAAACTGTTTTTT. Its translation: CASSIGQGSEKLFF. The chain carries TRBV19 and TRBJ1-4; D perhaps matches TRBD1 (5 bases). CDR3 size: 14 residues. V was trimmed by 3 bases and J by 7 bases, leaving 12 bases between them. Germline CDR1 and CDR2: LNHDA and SQIVND (reference sequence). Combining the CDR3 with reference TRBV19 and TRBJ1-4 gives the whole variable domain DGGITQSPKYLFRKEGQNVTLSCEQNLNHDAMYWYRQDPGQGLRLIYYSQIVNDFQKGDIAEGYSVSREKKESFPLTVTSAQKNPTAFYLCASSIGQGSEKLFFGSGTQLSVL.

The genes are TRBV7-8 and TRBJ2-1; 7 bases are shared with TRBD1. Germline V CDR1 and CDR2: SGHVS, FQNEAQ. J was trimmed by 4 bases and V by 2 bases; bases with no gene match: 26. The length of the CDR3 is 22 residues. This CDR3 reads CASSLRPADRVGGTGRYNEQFF. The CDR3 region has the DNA TGTGCCAGCAGCTTACGCCCGGCAGACAGGGTCGGAGGCACCGGGCGGTACAATGAGCAGTTCTTC.

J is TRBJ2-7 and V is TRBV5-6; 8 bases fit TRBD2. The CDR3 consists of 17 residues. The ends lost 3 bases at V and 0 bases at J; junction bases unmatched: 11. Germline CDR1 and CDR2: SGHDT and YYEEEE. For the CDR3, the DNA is TGTGCCAGCAGCTCCATGGGCTGGACTAGCCACTCCTACGAGCAGTACTTC. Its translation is CASSSMGWTSHSYEQYF.

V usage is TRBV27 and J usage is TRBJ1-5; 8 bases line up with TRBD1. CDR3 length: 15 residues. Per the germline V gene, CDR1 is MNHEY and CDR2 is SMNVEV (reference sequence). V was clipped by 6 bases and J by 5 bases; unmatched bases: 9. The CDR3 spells CASSRKADRDQPQHF. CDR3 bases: TGTGCCAGCAGCCGAAAGGCGGACAGGGATCAGCCCCAGCATTTT.

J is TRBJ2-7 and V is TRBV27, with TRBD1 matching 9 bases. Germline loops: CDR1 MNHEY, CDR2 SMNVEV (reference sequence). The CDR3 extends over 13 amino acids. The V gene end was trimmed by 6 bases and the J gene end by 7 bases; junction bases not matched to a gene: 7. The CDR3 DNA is TGTGCCAGCAGCGAGGGGACAGGGAGGGAGCAGTACTTC. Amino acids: CASSEGTGREQYF.

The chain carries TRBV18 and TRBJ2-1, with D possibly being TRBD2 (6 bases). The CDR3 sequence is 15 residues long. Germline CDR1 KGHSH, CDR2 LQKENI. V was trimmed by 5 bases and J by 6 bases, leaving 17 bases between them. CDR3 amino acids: CASSFELGTRNEQFF. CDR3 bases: TGTGCCAGCTCATTCGAGCTAGGGACTCGCAATGAGCAGTTCTTC. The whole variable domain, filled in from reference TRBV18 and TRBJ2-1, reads NAGVMQNPRHLVRRRGQEARLRCSPMKGHSHVYWYRQLPEEGLKFMVYLQKENIIDESGMPKERFSAEFPKEGPSILRIQQVVRGDSAAYFCASSFELGTRNEQFFGPGTRLTVL.

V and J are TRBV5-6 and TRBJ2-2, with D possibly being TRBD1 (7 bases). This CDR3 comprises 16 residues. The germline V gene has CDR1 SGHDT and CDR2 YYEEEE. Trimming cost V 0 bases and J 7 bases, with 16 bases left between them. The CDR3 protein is CASSLESGGLVGELFF. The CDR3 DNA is TGTGCCAGCAGCTTGGAGTCAGGGGGGTTAGTCGGGGAGCTGTTTTTT.

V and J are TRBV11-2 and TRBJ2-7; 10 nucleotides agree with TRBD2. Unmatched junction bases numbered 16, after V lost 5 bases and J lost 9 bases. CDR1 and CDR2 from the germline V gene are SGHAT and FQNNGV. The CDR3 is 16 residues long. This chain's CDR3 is CASSQAKLAGWAAQYF. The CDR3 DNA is TGTGCCAGCAGCCAAGCCAAACTAGCGGGGTGGGCCGCGCAGTACTTC.

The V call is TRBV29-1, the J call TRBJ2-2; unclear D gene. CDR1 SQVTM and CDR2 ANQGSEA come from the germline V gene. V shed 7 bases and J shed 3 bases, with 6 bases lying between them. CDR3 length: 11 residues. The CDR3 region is CSAADTGELFF. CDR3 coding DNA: TGCAGCGCCGCAGACACCGGGGAGCTGTTTTTT.

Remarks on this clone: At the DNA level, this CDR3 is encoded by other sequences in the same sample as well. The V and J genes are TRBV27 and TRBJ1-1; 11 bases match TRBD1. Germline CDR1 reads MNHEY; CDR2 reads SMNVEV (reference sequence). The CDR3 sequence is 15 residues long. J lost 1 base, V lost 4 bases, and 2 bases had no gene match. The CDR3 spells CASSSGTGGNTEAFF. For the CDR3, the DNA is TGTGCCAGCAGTTCGGGGACAGGGGGGAACACTGAAGCTTTCTTT.

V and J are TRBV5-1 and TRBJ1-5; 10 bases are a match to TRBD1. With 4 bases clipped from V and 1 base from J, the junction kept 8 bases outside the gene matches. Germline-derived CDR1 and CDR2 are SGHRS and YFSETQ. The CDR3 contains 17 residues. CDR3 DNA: TGCGCCAGCAGCCCGGGGACAGGGGATGGGAGCAATCAGCCCCAGCATTTT. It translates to CASSPGTGDGSNQPQHF.